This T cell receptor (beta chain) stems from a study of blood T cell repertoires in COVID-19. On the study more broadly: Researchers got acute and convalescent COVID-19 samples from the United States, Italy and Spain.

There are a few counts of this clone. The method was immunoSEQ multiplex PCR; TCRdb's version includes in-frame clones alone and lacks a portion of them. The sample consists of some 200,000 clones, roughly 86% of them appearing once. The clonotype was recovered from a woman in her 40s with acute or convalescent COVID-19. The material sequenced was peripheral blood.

CDR3: CASSPLLTGKSSYEQYF. The DNA for the CDR3 is TGTGCCAGCAGCCCGCTTCTGACAGGCAAGAGCTCCTACGAGCAGTACTTC. V gene TRBV6-2 or TRBV6-3 combines with J gene TRBJ2-7; possible D gene TRBD1, 6 bases. Germline V gives CDR1 MNHEY, CDR2 SVGEGT. The CDR3 loop spans 17 amino acids. Deletions cut 6 bases from V and 0 bases from J, with 21 bases between.